This T cell receptor (beta chain) is from a study of OX40 agonist ivuxolimab in advanced cancers. Background for the entire study: Ivuxolimab was a fully human IgG2 agonistic monoclonal antibody targeting the costimulatory receptor OX40 (CD134). Intravenous ivuxolimab was administered to patients every 2 weeks at six dose levels: 0.01, 0.1, 0.3, 1.5, 3 and 10 mg/kg. Of the approximately 53 patients in dose escalation, some 20 had hepatocellular carcinoma, approximately 15 had melanoma, 9 had renal cell carcinoma and 9 had head and neck cancer. In the dose-escalation cohort, approximately 82% of patients were male, and the mean age was 60 years with a range of about 20 to 80. Prior anti-PD-1, anti-PD-L1 or anti-CTLA-4 therapy was permitted, and checkpoint inhibitors had been received by 40% to 50% of dose-escalation patients. Partial responses occurred in three dose-escalation patients, of whom one had hepatocellular carcinoma and two had cutaneous melanoma. Peripheral TCRbeta sequencing aimed to test whether ivuxolimab altered TCR sequence diversity and caused clonal T-cell expansion. The paper describes the monotherapy dose-escalation part (N of about 52 patients) of the phase I trial of ivuxolimab. Paper-wide results and their limitations: At doses of 0.1 to 3.0 mg/kg, clonal expansion of both CD4+ and CD8+ T cells in blood was seen between baseline and week 6. Which antigens the clonally expanded peripheral T cells were specific for was not determined. Low levels of normalized T-cell clonal expansion were also seen in some patients who did not respond. In partial responders in the 0.1-3.0 mg/kg groups, normalized peripheral clonal expansion was found to be among the lowest, especially among CD8+ T cells. After ivuxolimab, CD8+ T cells had more expanded clones than CD4+ T cells on average.

The trial excluded patients who had a history of autoimmune disease or who were on systemic immunosuppression. In every dose cohort, peripheral blood was drawn for TCR sequencing at baseline, cycle 4 day 1, and cycle 7 day 1. Samples came from an open-label, multicenter, first-in-human phase I dose-escalation trial of ivuxolimab. Adults with locally advanced or metastatic melanoma, renal cell carcinoma, hepatocellular carcinoma or head and neck squamous cell carcinoma were enrolled in the trial. CD4+ and CD8+ T cells were sorted separately from peripheral blood before TCR sequencing. Genomic DNA was isolated from the sorted cells so that the TCRbeta CDR3 region could be sequenced. The immunoSEQ Assay was used to sequence the TCRbeta CDR3 regions. Here the immuneACCESS table is served through TCRdb, limited to in-frame sequences with V and J called. Missing clones are a known gap in these copies; in checked studies unresolved V genes cover under half, and the rest lacks a known reason. In all, the sample holds about 80,000 clones, and approximately 94% of those were seen once. The ten largest clonotypes hold 4% to 5.5% of the sample.

About this clone: No cognate antigen has been identified for it. No clone much larger than this one lies a single base away; base qualities are absent.

Sequences LNHDA (CDR1) and SQIVND (CDR2) are obtained from the germline V gene (reference sequence). Taken from cysteine to phenylalanine, the CDR3 has 15 residues. The read is trimmed to its CDR3 DNA, 45 bases read in frame from base 1. V is pruned by 2 bases and J by 6 bases, leaving 9 bases of the junction without a gene match. This receptor chain uses TRBV19 and TRBJ1-1, and 7 junction bases match TRBD1. The source of this sequence is an adult with an advanced solid tumor such as melanoma, head and neck, liver or kidney cancer. The material sequenced was CD4+ or CD8+ T cells sorted from blood, taken in a trial of the OX40 agonist ivuxolimab. The nucleotide sequence reads as follows: TGTGCCAGTAGTATAAGCGACAGGGTCATAGCTGAAGCTTTCTTT. It codes for CASSISDRVIAEAFF. The reference TRBV19 and TRBJ1-1 proteins fill in what lies around the CDR3, so the full variable domain reads DGGITQSPKYLFRKEGQNVTLSCEQNLNHDAMYWYRQDPGQGLRLIYYSQIVNDFQKGDIAEGYSVSREKKESFPLTVTSAQKNPTAFYLCASSISDRVIAEAFFGQGTRLTVV.